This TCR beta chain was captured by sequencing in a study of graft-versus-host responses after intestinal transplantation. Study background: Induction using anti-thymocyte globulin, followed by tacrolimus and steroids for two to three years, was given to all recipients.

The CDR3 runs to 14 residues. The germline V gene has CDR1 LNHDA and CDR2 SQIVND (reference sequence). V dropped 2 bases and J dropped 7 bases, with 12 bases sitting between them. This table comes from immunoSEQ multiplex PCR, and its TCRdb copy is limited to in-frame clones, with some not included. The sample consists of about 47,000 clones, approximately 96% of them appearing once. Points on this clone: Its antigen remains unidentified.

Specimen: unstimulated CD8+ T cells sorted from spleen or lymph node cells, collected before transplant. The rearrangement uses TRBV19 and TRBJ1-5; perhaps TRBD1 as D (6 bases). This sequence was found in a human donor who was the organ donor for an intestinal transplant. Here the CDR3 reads CASSITGPRQPQHF. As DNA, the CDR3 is TGTGCCAGTAGTATAACAGGGCCGAGGCAGCCCCAGCATTTT.